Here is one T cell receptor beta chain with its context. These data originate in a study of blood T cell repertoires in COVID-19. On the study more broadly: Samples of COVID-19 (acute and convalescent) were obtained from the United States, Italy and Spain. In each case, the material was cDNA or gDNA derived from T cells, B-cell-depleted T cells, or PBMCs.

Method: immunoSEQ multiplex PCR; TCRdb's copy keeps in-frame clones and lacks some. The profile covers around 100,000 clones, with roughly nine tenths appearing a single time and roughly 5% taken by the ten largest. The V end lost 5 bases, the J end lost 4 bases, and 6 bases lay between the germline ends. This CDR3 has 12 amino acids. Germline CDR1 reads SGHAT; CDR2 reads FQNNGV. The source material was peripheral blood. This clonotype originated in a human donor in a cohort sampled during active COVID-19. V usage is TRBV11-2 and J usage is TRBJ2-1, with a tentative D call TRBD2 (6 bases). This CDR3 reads CASSRGYNEQFF. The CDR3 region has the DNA TGTGCCAGCAGCCGGGGGTACAATGAGCAGTTCTTC.